These T cell receptor beta chains were read from a single sample in a study of blood T cell repertoires in COVID-19. Sequenced by immunoSEQ multiplex PCR; TCRdb stores in-frame clones only, minus some. The table records some 13,000 clones, around 90% of them present only once. The sequenced material came from peripheral blood. All receptors come from a woman between 65 and 79 years old with active COVID-19. Each CDR3 is given with its conserved first and last residue. D genes are given only for firm matches. Rows give clone size only sometimes, using once, few, many, or a class for an expanded clone.

clone_size	v_call	j_call	d_call	cdr3_aa	cdr3_nt
NA	TRBV7-2	TRBJ1-1	NA	CASTSGGGNTEAFF	TGTGCCAGCACTTCGGGGGGGGGAAACACTGAAGCTTTCTTT
once	TRBV6-2/TRBV6-3	TRBJ2-7	TRBD2	CASSFRTSGTYEQYF	TGTGCCAGCAGTTTCCGGACTAGCGGAACCTACGAGCAGTACTTC
NA	TRBV5-1	TRBJ1-1	TRBD1	CASSLGTGPEAFF	TGCGCCAGCAGCCTAGGGACAGGGCCTGAAGCTTTCTTT
NA	TRBV28	TRBJ2-7	TRBD2	CASSLSGNGYEQYF	TGTGCCAGCAGTTTAAGCGGGAATGGCTACGAGCAGTACTTC
NA	TRBV28	TRBJ1-4	NA	CASNGRENNEKLFF	TGTGCCAGCAATGGGAGAGAAAATAATGAAAAACTGTTTTTT
NA	TRBV3-1/TRBV3-2	TRBJ2-7	NA	CASSGAYEQYF	TGTGCCAGCAGCGGGGCTTACGAGCAGTACTTC
NA	TRBV5-1	TRBJ2-7	NA	CASSSGAYEQYF	TGCGCCAGCAGCTCGGGGGCCTACGAGCAGTACTTC
NA	TRBV28	TRBJ2-1	TRBD2	CASSLPGGGDEQFF	TGTGCCAGCAGTTTACCGGGGGGAGGGGATGAGCAGTTCTTC
NA	TRBV27	TRBJ1-6	NA	CASSFEVGNSPLHF	TGTGCCAGCAGTTTTGAGGTCGGGAATTCACCCCTCCACTTT
NA	TRBV18	TRBJ1-2	NA	CASSPSSVNYGYTF	TGTGCCAGCTCACCAAGCTCTGTGAACTATGGCTACACCTTC
NA	TRBV11-2	TRBJ2-7	TRBD2	CASSGRAGGPYEQYF	TGTGCCAGCAGTGGTAGAGCGGGAGGCCCCTACGAGCAGTACTTC
NA	TRBV5-1	TRBJ2-3	TRBD2	CASSLGGLAGVDTQYF	TGCGCCAGCAGCTTGGGGGGGCTAGCGGGAGTCGATACGCAGTATTTT
NA	TRBV6-4	TRBJ2-3	TRBD2	CASSWTSGGTDTQYF	TGTGCCAGCAGCTGGACTAGCGGGGGCACAGATACGCAGTATTTT
NA	TRBV10-1	TRBJ1-5	NA	CASSEGGINQPQHF	TGCGCCAGCAGTGAGGGGGGGATCAATCAGCCCCAGCATTTT
NA	TRBV7-2	TRBJ2-1	NA	CASSSPSFPQFF	TGTGCCAGCAGCTCCCCTAGCTTCCCACAGTTCTTC
NA	TRBV6-2/TRBV6-3	TRBJ1-1	NA	CASSSIGTNTEAFF	TGTGCCAGCAGTTCAATAGGGACAAACACTGAAGCTTTCTTT
NA	TRBV18	TRBJ1-2	NA	CASSPGTLNYGYTF	TGTGCCAGCTCACCCGGGACACTCAACTATGGCTACACCTTC
NA	TRBV28	TRBJ2-3	TRBD2	CASSQLAGGVDTQYF	TGTGCCAGCAGCCAACTAGCGGGAGGTGTTGATACGCAGTATTTT
NA	TRBV6-6	TRBJ2-6	NA	CASSYGGSGANVLTF	TGTGCCAGCAGTTACGGCGGCTCTGGGGCCAACGTCCTGACTTTC
few	TRBV2	TRBJ1-5	NA	CASSEVTGYQPQHF	TGTGCCAGCAGTGAAGTAACAGGGTATCAGCCCCAGCATTTT
NA	TRBV30	TRBJ1-4	TRBD1	CAWSGRGTVNEKLFF	TGTGCCTGGAGTGGTAGAGGGACAGTGAATGAAAAACTGTTTTTT
NA	TRBV28	TRBJ2-1	TRBD2	CASSQVGGTSGPRQFF	TGTGCCAGCAGTCAGGTGGGGGGGACTAGCGGGCCTCGGCAGTTCTTC
NA	TRBV5-4	TRBJ2-5	TRBD2	CASSPGGSQETQYF	TGTGCCAGCAGCCCAGGCGGGAGTCAAGAGACCCAGTACTTC
NA	TRBV10-1	TRBJ2-1	TRBD1	CASSGDRYNEQFF	TGCGCCAGCAGTGGGGACAGATACAATGAGCAGTTCTTC
NA	TRBV7-9	TRBJ2-7	TRBD2	CASSRWTSSSYEQYF	TGTGCCAGCAGCAGGTGGACTAGCTCTTCCTACGAGCAGTACTTC
NA	TRBV2	TRBJ2-1	NA	CASSKLQTYNEQFF	TGTGCCAGCAGTAAACTGCAAACCTACAATGAGCAGTTCTTC
NA	TRBV27	TRBJ2-5	TRBD1	CASSPWTGGSWETQYF	TGTGCCAGCAGTCCCTGGACAGGGGGATCCTGGGAGACCCAGTACTTC
once	TRBV19	TRBJ1-2	NA	CVPGSLHYGYTF	TGTGTCCCAGGGTCCCTCCATTATGGCTACACCTTC
NA	TRBV3-1/TRBV3-2	TRBJ2-7	NA	CASSQRSAYEQYF	TGTGCCAGCAGCCAAAGAAGCGCGTACGAGCAGTACTTC
NA	TRBV18	TRBJ1-1	NA	CASSPLPWTANTEAFF	TGTGCCAGCTCACCACTACCTTGGACAGCGAACACTGAAGCTTTCTTT
NA	TRBV24-1	TRBJ2-3	TRBD1	CATSDPGQVTDTQYF	TGTGCCACCAGTGATCCTGGACAGGTCACAGATACGCAGTATTTT
few	TRBV28	TRBJ1-2	TRBD1	CANRDRESYGYTF	TGTGCCAACAGGGACAGGGAGAGCTATGGCTACACCTTC
once	TRBV9	TRBJ2-7	NA	CASSKGGYEQYF	TGTGCCAGCAGCAAGGGGGGGTACGAGCAGTACTTC
NA	TRBV5-6	TRBJ1-4	NA	CASSLSGAGEKLFF	TGTGCCAGCAGCTTGTCAGGGGCGGGTGAAAAACTGTTTTTT
once	TRBV25-1	TRBJ2-5	TRBD2	CASSIAGAVETQYF	TGTGCCAGCAGCATAGCGGGAGCGGTGGAGACCCAGTACTTC
NA	TRBV6-5	TRBJ2-5	TRBD1	CASSSGTGARETQYF	TGTGCCAGCAGTTCGGGGACAGGGGCTCGCGAGACCCAGTACTTC
NA	TRBV5-1	TRBJ1-4	TRBD1	CASALGDSSLTEKLFF	TGCGCCAGCGCCTTGGGGGACAGCTCTCTAACTGAAAAACTGTTTTTT
NA	TRBV7-2	TRBJ2-1	NA	CASNTRANNEQFF	TGTGCCAGCAACACTAGGGCAAACAATGAGCAGTTCTTC
NA	TRBV19	TRBJ2-1	NA	CASSIGRFTMNEQFF	TGTGCCAGTAGTATTGGCAGATTTACAATGAATGAGCAGTTCTTC
NA	TRBV3-1/TRBV3-2	TRBJ2-7	TRBD2	CASSQVLLAAHEQYF	TGTGCCAGCAGCCAAGTGCTACTAGCGGCCCACGAGCAGTACTTC
NA	TRBV6-6	TRBJ1-5	NA	CASSSFTLYNQPQHF	TGTGCCAGCAGTTCGTTCACCCTATACAATCAGCCCCAGCATTTT
NA	TRBV29-1	TRBJ2-5	NA	CSVQRGGGQETQYF	TGCAGCGTCCAAAGAGGGGGAGGGCAAGAGACCCAGTACTTC
NA	TRBV5-1	TRBJ2-3	TRBD2	CASSLIGGRTSTDTQYF	TGCGCCAGCAGCTTGATTGGCGGGAGGACCTCCACAGATACGCAGTATTTT
NA	TRBV7-9	TRBJ1-1	TRBD1	CASRGQGRTEAFF	TGTGCCAGCAGGGGACAGGGAAGAACTGAAGCTTTCTTT
NA	TRBV27	TRBJ2-7	TRBD1	CASRTGTGYEQYF	TGTGCCAGCAGAACCGGGACAGGGTACGAGCAGTACTTC
NA	TRBV24-1	TRBJ1-2	TRBD1	CATSDPGTGGAYGGYTF	TGTGCCACCAGTGATCCTGGGACAGGGGGCGCTTACGGGGGCTACACCTTC
NA	TRBV7-9	TRBJ2-7	NA	CASSLALTAWVEQYF	TGTGCCAGCAGCTTAGCGTTGACAGCCTGGGTCGAGCAGTACTTC
NA	TRBV7-2	TRBJ2-1	TRBD2	CASSLSAGGPEQFF	TGTGCCAGCAGCTTAAGTGCGGGAGGGCCTGAGCAGTTCTTC
NA	TRBV18	TRBJ1-1	NA	CASLMTDMNTEAFF	TGTGCCAGCTTAATGACAGACATGAACACTGAAGCTTTCTTT
NA	TRBV18	TRBJ2-3	TRBD1	CASSPGTGSADTQYF	TGTGCCAGCTCACCAGGGACAGGGAGCGCAGATACGCAGTATTTT
few	TRBV6-2/TRBV6-3	TRBJ2-4	TRBD1	CASSYNAGGSAKNIQYF	TGTGCCAGCAGTTACAACGCAGGGGGATCTGCCAAAAACATTCAGTACTTC
NA	TRBV29-1	TRBJ2-1	NA	CSVSWRRSSYNEQFF	TGCAGCGTTTCCTGGAGAAGGAGCTCCTACAATGAGCAGTTCTTC
NA	TRBV2	TRBJ1-3	TRBD1	CASSVQGANTIYF	TGTGCCAGCAGTGTACAGGGGGCGAACACCATATATTTT
once	TRBV9	TRBJ2-1	NA	CASSAPARSGEQFF	TGTGCCAGCAGCGCCCCCGCGAGGTCTGGGGAGCAGTTCTTC
NA	TRBV2	TRBJ1-2	NA	CASSEGAAGYTF	TGTGCCAGCAGTGAAGGGGCAGCTGGCTACACCTTC